This T cell receptor beta chain is from a study of T cells in Graves' hyperthyroidism and ophthalmopathy. The CDR3 runs 18 residues. V lost 1 base and J lost 1, with 20 bases in between. The germline CDR1 and CDR2 sequences are SGHAT and FQNNGV. Uncontrolled infection, other autoimmune disease, pregnancy or lactation disqualified patients from enrolment. Diagnoses were made from clinical symptoms, serum measures (thyroxine and TRAb), thyroid ultrasound and orbital computed tomography. Regions amplified from RNA transcripts were the TCR beta CDR3 regions. During a first-round RT-PCR of the TCR CDR3, the HTBI primer set was used. TCRdb reanalysed the multiplex PCR reads using MiXCR and keeps one entry per CDR3 protein. The sample records about 640,000 distinct CDR3 sequences, just under 45% being singletons.

The sample comprised peripheral blood or thyroid tissue (not recorded which). V usage is TRBV11-2 and J usage is TRBJ2-7; unclear D gene. This receptor was taken from an adult man with Graves' disease, either hyperthyroidism or ophthalmopathy (not recorded which). For the CDR3, the DNA is TGTGCCAGCAGCTTAGTGGGGTGGTGGGTACACCCTTCCTACGAGCAGTACTTC. Residues: CASSLVGWWVHPSYEQYF.